This TCR beta chain was sequenced for a study of cytomegalovirus exposure and HLA in healthy donors. Study observations and caveats: Most TCR beta V segments were productive about 87% or about 30% of the time in an earlier analysis.

The primer mix had 60 Vbeta and 13 Jbeta primers. The protocol was immunoSEQ multiplex PCR, while the TCRdb copy is restricted to in-frame clones and leaves out a portion. The sample has about 140,000 clones; 77% are singletons. The V gene lost 5 bases and the J gene lost 2 bases, with 9 bases spanning the gap. The CDR3 is made up of 13 amino acids. CDR1 and CDR2 (germline): MNHEY, SMNVEV (reference sequence). For this clone: Its antigen is unidentified.

Sequences were obtained from PBMCs. The chain is built from TRBV27 and TRBJ1-2, with D unclear. The clonotype was recovered from a female donor in good health and CMV-seronegative. The CDR3 DNA sequence: TGTGCCAGCAGTATCGACAAGAACTATGGCTACACCTTC. It is translated as CASSIDKNYGYTF.